This entry features one T cell receptor beta chain sequence. Assay used: immunoSEQ multiplex PCR; TCRdb lists only in-frame clones, some missing. The table has 6,000 to 7,000 clones, around 75% seen once. Per the germline V gene, CDR1 is GTSNPN and CDR2 is SVGIG (reference sequence). V shed 1 base and J shed 2 bases, with 11 bases lying between them. The CDR3 covers 14 residues. These data come from a study of high-grade serous ovarian cancer treatment subgroups. Tumor samples were obtained before definitive surgery or chemotherapy. The rearrangement uses TRBV30 and TRBJ2-5; D might be TRBD2 (6 bases). The TCR originated in a human donor with high-grade serous ovarian cancer. The sequencing sample was made of tumor tissue. The CDR3 region is CAWSGDFSQETQYF. DNA for the CDR3: TGTGCCTGGAGTGGGGACTTTTCGCAAGAGACCCAGTACTTC.